Shown below are 6 T cell receptor beta chains from a single sample sequenced in a study of sequential checkpoint blockade in melanoma. Only in-frame clones appear in the TCRdb table, and some are missing; sequencing was by immunoSEQ multiplex PCR. The sample consists of some 10,000 clones, 73% of them appearing once. Treatment reported: randomized to nivolumab then ipilimumab (arm A) or the reverse (arm B). The specimen comprised CD8+ T cells sorted from blood (inferred from file names), sampled from a patient given nivolumab and ipilimumab in sequence. The origin of the receptors is a human donor with melanoma.

Worth noting for this clone: One end of the junction is discordant with germline, which a read error may explain. The V call is TRBV7-7, the J call TRBJ1-3; D gene unclear. Germline-derived CDR1 and CDR2 are SSHAT and FNYEAQ (reference sequence). The CDR3 covers 14 residues. For the CDR3, the DNA is TGTGCTAGCAGCTTAACCGGGGCTGGAAACACCATATATTTT. Its protein product is CASSLTGAGNTIYF.

The CDR3, as DNA: TGTGCCAGCAGTTACGGGACTCGCTACGAGCAGTACTTC. Residues: CASSYGTRYEQYF. The rearrangement links TRBV6-5 to TRBJ2-7; perhaps TRBD2 as D (6 bases). The length of the CDR3 is 13 residues. V lost 2 bases to trimming and J lost 3 bases, with 8 bases between them. Germline CDR1 reads MNHEY; CDR2 reads SVGAGI.

As for this clone: One junction end does not reproduce the germline sequence, and a read error may be involved. This chain links TRBV7-9 with TRBJ2-5, with 9 bases that match TRBD2. The CDR3 is 16 amino acids. CDR1 and CDR2 (germline): SEHNR, FQNEAQ (reference sequence). DNA for the CDR3: TGTGCCAGCAGCCTAGCCCTGGGACTAGCAGGGGAGACCCAGTACTTC. This translates into CASSLALGLAGETQYF.

V usage is TRBV10-3 and J usage is TRBJ1-1; D unresolved. The germline gives CDR1 ENHRY, CDR2 SYGVKD. With 3 bases removed from V and 3 bases from J, the gap between germline ends came to 8 bases. CDR3 length equals 13 residues. Here the CDR3 reads CAISDSRDTEAFF. The CDR3 DNA is TGTGCCATCAGTGATTCCCGGGACACTGAAGCTTTCTTT.

This clone was counted a few times. The rearrangement links TRBV4-1 to TRBJ2-2; 9 bases are a match to TRBD2. Germline V CDR1 and CDR2: MGHRA, YSYEKL. This CDR3 has 17 amino acids. After removal of 0 bases from V and 0 bases from J, the junction contained 2 bases not matched to a gene. CDR3 sequence: CASSQDPSGANTGELFF. CDR3 bases: TGCGCCAGCAGCCAAGATCCTAGCGGGGCGAACACCGGGGAGCTGTTTTTT.

Only one count was recorded for this clone. This rearrangement joins TRBV9 to TRBJ2-7; 7 nucleotides align to TRBD1. V gave up 3 bases and J gave up 1 base; unmatched junction bases: 7. The CDR3 has 15 amino acids. From germline, CDR1 is SGDLS and CDR2 YYNGEE. CDR3: CASSAGTATSYEQYF. The CDR3 nucleotides are TGTGCCAGCAGCGCCGGGACAGCTACTTCCTACGAGCAGTACTTC.